The rows below give T cell receptor beta chains drawn from one sample of a study of molecular identifiers for immune sequencing clone quantification. TCRdb itself ran the PCR reads through MiXCR, one entry per CDR3 protein. The table records around 480,000 distinct CDR3 sequences, about 21% of them present only once. What was sequenced was naive CD8+ T cells from blood, with Jurkat cell RNA spiked in. These receptors were collected from a human donor in good health. Some libraries in this study had Jurkat cell RNA spiked in. Both conserved end residues are trimmed from each CDR3. Clone size is given for some rows only: seen once, a few or many times, or a class if the clone is expanded.

cdr3_aa clone_size v_call
ASKTLDREETQY - TRBV12-3/TRBV12-4
SAEARGQEKGDEQF few TRBV20-1
AWRDGGFNGYT - TRBV30
ASSTHVKTGSATQY many TRBV28
ASSFSPPGGIENTQY - TRBV27
ASSVSGSGYT many TRBV25-1
ASSLANSETQY many TRBV11-2
ASNSLTGTLSTDTQY - TRBV7-7
ASSLWGGALNGQF - TRBV5-4
ASSLVTGGNTIY many TRBV5-6
ASSESAQGPYEQY - TRBV6-2/TRBV6-3
ASSLNTQGGGIYEQY - TRBV4-3
ASMTGGVSKNIQY - TRBV19
ASSGRYNSPLH few TRBV9
ASTTERPYNEQF few TRBV6-2/TRBV6-3
SAIDRGIDEQY - TRBV20-1
ASSQPRGVLVPPGNTIY - TRBV3-1
SARRGAKNIQY few TRBV20-1
ASSQVVLGATSTYEQY - TRBV4-3
ASSQDLVKAGGYYNEQF - TRBV14
ASSARTANNSPLH - TRBV7-9
SVGTGESYEQY many TRBV29-1
SASPREQETQY few TRBV20-1
SADRTGSYEQY many TRBV20-1
ASSQPSSGHAVYEQY many TRBV28
ASSISWDTEAF - TRBV19
SALLANQHNEQF few TRBV20-1
ASSFGELPMNTEAF few TRBV5-6
ASSQTGGYYEQY many TRBV14
ASSPPGLAGGRETQY few TRBV27
SASLLVETQY - TRBV20-1
ASPRYADRVNMVDQPQH many TRBV4-2
SVADNNDLYEQY - TRBV29-1
ASSFPMGLAGTDEQY - TRBV6-2/TRBV6-3
ASWDSATNEKLF few TRBV19
ASSLGGAQETQY many TRBV7-9
ASSQFQGASGYT - TRBV16
ASSLSGRTTDTQY few TRBV5-6
ASSSTTSGAGGSKLF many TRBV7-9
ASRRLAETTDTQY many TRBV12-3/TRBV12-4
ASSQTGVNSPLH few TRBV3-1
ATSDGQPLSTDTQY few TRBV24-1
ASSRGVGQGVYEQY - TRBV19
STNGASGTSTDTQY few TRBV20-1
ASSLSGDNEQF - TRBV7-9
ASSEEAGGFTDTQY many TRBV6-1
ASRRARDGEDKLF - TRBV6-2/TRBV6-3
ASRHRGSNQPQH few TRBV6-2/TRBV6-3
ASSQGGEQF many TRBV4-3
ASSLALGQGSHEQY few TRBV7-9
ASSLVPT few TRBV7-2
ASSFTSGVTAYNEQF many TRBV6-5